This T cell receptor (beta chain) derives from a study of T cells expressing NK-cell markers. Study outcomes and limitations: No clear determination of HCMV specificity was made for expanded NKG2C+ T cell clones.

CDR3 length equals 16 residues. The germline gives CDR1 MNHEY, CDR2 SMNVEV (reference sequence). TCRdb re-called the 5' RACE reads and gives one entry per CDR3 protein, without DNA. Listed are about 440,000 distinct CDR3 sequences; 6% to 9.5% falls within the top ten. Concerning this clonotype: Its cognate antigen is unknown.

The source material was blood T cells: a sorted CD56 or NKG2C T cell subset, CD4+ or CD8+ T cells, or bulk PBMC T cells (not recorded which). The V gene is TRBV27, the J gene TRBJ2-3; TCRdb indicates TRBD2, and absent DNA this call remains unverified. The sequence was collected from a woman between 18 and 75 years old in good health. The CDR3 spells CASSQMGLAGTDTQYF.